The sequence of this T cell receptor beta chain was determined in a study of shared clonotypes between healthy human individuals. Broader study findings: The study found lower generation probabilities in non-shared clonotypes than in those shared by all four donors. The sole specimen, blood, was sampled, and tissue repertoires likely differ. Limitation of the genetic and exposure-history diversity represented came from the few donors.

The protocol was immunoSEQ multiplex PCR, while the TCRdb copy is restricted to in-frame clones and leaves out a portion. Here the sample spans more than 850,000 clones, approximately 80% being singletons. Germline values: CDR1 SGHAT, CDR2 FQDESV (reference sequence). V lost 4 bases and J lost 0, with 6 bases in between. This CDR3 comprises 13 residues. About this clone: Its antigen is unknown.

The V gene is TRBV11-1, the J gene TRBJ1-1; D not certain. This TCR came from a man younger than 30 in good health. Some clones in this sample may be carry-over from other donors' samples. The specimen sequenced was memory CD4+ T cells from PBMCs. Described subset: CD45RA-negative fraction. The CDR3 coding sequence is TGTGCCAGCAGCTCGAACCTGAACACTGAAGCTTTCTTT. The encoded protein is CASSSNLNTEAFF.